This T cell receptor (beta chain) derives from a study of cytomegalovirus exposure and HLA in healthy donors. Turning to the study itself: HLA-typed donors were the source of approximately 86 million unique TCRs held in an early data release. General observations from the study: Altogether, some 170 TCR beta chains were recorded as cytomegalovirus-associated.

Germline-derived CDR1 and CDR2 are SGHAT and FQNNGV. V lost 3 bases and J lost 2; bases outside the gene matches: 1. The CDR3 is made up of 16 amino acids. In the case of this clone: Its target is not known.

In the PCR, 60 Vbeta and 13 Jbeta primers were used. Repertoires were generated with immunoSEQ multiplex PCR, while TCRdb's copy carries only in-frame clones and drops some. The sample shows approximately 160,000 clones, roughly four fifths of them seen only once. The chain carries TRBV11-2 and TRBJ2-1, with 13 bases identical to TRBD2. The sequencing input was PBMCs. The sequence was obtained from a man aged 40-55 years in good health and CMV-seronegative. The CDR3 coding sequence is TGTGCCAGCAGCTTGACTAGCGGGAGGACCTACAATGAGCAGTTCTTC. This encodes CASSLTSGRTYNEQFF.